This T cell receptor beta chain was sequenced for a study of T cell responses to AZD1222 COVID-19 vaccine. Study-level findings and limits: Among vaccine-associated CD4 TCRs, coverage spanned spike, with dominance at 160-218 and 743-854. The breadth and depth of Spike-specific TCRs increased once two AZD1222 doses had been given.

The table came from immunoSEQ multiplex PCR; TCRdb's copy has only in-frame clones and leaves some out. The data show about 130,000 clones, with around 93% seen just once and around 6.5% held by the top ten. With respect to this clone: The antigen remains unidentified.

This CDR3 is 15 amino acids long. Germline V gene data show CDR1 as LNHDA and CDR2 as SQIVND (reference sequence). The V gene lost 8 bases and the J gene lost 7 bases, with 18 bases spanning the gap. The sample was peripheral blood, taken 28 days after the second AZD1222 dose. The source of this sequence is an adult who received the AZD1222 COVID-19 vaccine. The V and J genes are TRBV19 and TRBJ1-6, with TRBD1 as a possible D gene (6 bases). As DNA, the CDR3 is TGTGCCAGTGCCCTTATGATGGACAGAAATTCACCCCTCCACTTT. It codes for CASALMMDRNSPLHF. Combining the CDR3 with reference TRBV19 and TRBJ1-6 gives the whole variable domain DGGITQSPKYLFRKEGQNVTLSCEQNLNHDAMYWYRQDPGQGLRLIYYSQIVNDFQKGDIAEGYSVSREKKESFPLTVTSAQKNPTAFYLCASALMMDRNSPLHFGNGTRLTVT.